This T cell receptor beta chain was obtained from a study of control samples from healthy donors and cancer patients. This CDR3 contains 12 residues. CDR1 and CDR2 from the germline V gene are MNHEY and SVGEGT. V gave up 4 bases and J gave up 2 bases, with 5 bases separating them. Sequencing used immunoSEQ multiplex PCR; TCRdb keeps in-frame clones, though not all of them. There are about 15,000 clones in the sample; 87% occur only once, and roughly 12% lies in the top ten. The sequencing input was PBMCs. This chain uses TRBV6-2 or TRBV6-3 with TRBJ2-5, with D hard to call. This TCR came from a woman in her seventies with colorectal cancer. CDR3 nucleotides: TGTGCCAGCAGTTGGCAGCAAGAGACCCAGTACTTC. Its translation is CASSWQQETQYF.